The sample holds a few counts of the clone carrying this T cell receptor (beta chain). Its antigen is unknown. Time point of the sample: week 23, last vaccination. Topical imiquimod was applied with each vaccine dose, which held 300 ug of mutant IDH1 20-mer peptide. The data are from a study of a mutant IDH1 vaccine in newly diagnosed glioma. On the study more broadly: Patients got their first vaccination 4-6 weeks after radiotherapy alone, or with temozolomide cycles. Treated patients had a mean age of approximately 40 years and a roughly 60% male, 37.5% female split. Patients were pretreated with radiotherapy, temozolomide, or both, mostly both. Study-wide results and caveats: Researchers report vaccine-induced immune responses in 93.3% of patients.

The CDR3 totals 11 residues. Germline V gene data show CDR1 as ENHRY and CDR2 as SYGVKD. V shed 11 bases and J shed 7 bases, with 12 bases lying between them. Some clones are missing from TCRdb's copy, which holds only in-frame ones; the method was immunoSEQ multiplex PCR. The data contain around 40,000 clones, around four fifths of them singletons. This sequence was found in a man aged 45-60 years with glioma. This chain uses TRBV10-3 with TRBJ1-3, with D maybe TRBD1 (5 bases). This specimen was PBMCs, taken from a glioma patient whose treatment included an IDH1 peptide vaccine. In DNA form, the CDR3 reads TGTGCCGGATCGTCAGGGAACACCATATATTTT. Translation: CAGSSGNTIYF.